The 3 T cell receptor beta chains below were found in one sample sequenced in a study of OX40 agonist ivuxolimab in advanced cancers. The receptor library was made with the immunoSEQ multiplex PCR assay. The immuneACCESS repertoire file appears here via TCRdb, limited to in-frame rearrangements. These files lack a portion of the clones; in checked studies, under half of the deficit traces to unresolved V genes, and the cause of the others is not known. The sample table records tens of thousands of clones; 70% to 85% of these occur just once. The ten largest clones capture around 1.1% of the sample. Material: CD4+ or CD8+ T cells sorted from blood, obtained in a trial of the OX40 agonist ivuxolimab. Every receptor here comes from an adult with an advanced solid tumor such as melanoma, head and neck, liver or kidney cancer.

This chain joins TRBV9 and TRBJ2-3; no firm D call. Between the trimmed V and J ends, which lost 0 bases and 0 bases, there was a span of 5 bases. CDR1 and CDR2 from the germline V gene are SGDLS and YYNGEE. The CDR3 runs to 14 residues. The CDR3: CASSVVGSTDTQYF. CDR3 coding DNA: TGTGCCAGCAGCGTAGTCGGCAGCACAGATACGCAGTATTTT.

This clone was seen more than once but under ten times. V gene TRBV4-2 combines with J gene TRBJ2-7; D possibly uses TRBD1 or TRBD2 (6 bases each). V was shortened by 0 bases and J by 1 base, with 13 bases between the two germline ends. The CDR3 extends over 16 amino acids. Per the germline V gene, CDR1 is LGHNA and CDR2 is YNFKEQ. The CDR3 loop is CASSQDLEGVSYEQYF. The CDR3 DNA sequence: TGTGCCAGCAGCCAAGATCTGGAGGGGGTGTCCTACGAGCAGTACTTC.

The rearrangement links TRBV18 to TRBJ1-5, with D perhaps matching TRBD1 (5 bases). The CDR3 loop spans 19 amino acids. The ends were cut back, 3 bases at V and 4 bases at J, with 25 bases in the middle. Germline CDR1 KGHSH, CDR2 LQKENI. The CDR3 is CASSPPGLGRAVLNQPQHF. The CDR3 DNA follows: TGTGCCAGCTCACCCCCAGGTCTGGGACGGGCCGTACTAAATCAGCCCCAGCATTTT. Variable domain in full (rest from reference TRBV18 and TRBJ1-5): NAGVMQNPRHLVRRRGQEARLRCSPMKGHSHVYWYRQLPEEGLKFMVYLQKENIIDESGMPKERFSAEFPKEGPSILRIQQVVRGDSAAYFCASSPPGLGRAVLNQPQHFGDGTRLSIL.